This T cell receptor (beta chain) was obtained from a study of T-cell memory formation after mild COVID-19. V was pared by 7 bases and J by 1 base, with 10 bases between. Germline CDR1 is MNHEY and CDR2 is SVGAGI. The CDR3 loop spans 13 amino acids. One entry per CDR3 protein, called by TCRdb with MiXCR from the 5' RACE reads. This table has about 250,000 distinct CDR3 sequences, 15% to 19% appearing once. The source is an adult woman who had mild COVID-19 (a few samples of this study predate the infection). Cell type and time point are not known. This chain joins TRBV6-5 and TRBJ1-1; D is unclear. Sequenced material: PBMCs or a T cell subset sorted from them (not recorded which). The DNA of the CDR3 is TGTGCCAGCACCCGACTGAAGAACACTGAAGCTTTCTTT. This gives the protein CASTRLKNTEAFF.